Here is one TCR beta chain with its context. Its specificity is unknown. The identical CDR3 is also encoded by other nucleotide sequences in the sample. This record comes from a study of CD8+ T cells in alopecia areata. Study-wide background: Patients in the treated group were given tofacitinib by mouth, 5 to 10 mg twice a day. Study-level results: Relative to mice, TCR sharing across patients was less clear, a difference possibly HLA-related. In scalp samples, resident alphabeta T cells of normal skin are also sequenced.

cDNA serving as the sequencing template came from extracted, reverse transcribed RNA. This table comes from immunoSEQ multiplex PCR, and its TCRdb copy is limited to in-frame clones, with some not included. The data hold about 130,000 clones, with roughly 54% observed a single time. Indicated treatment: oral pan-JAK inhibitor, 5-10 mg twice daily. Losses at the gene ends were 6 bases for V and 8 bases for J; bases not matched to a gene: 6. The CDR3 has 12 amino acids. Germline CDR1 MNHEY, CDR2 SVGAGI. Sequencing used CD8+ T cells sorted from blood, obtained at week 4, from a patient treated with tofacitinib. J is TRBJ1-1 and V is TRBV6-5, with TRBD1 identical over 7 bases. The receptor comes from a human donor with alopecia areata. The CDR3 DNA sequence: TGTGCCAGCAGCCCAGACAGGGTCGAAGCTTTCTTT. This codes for CASSPDRVEAFF.